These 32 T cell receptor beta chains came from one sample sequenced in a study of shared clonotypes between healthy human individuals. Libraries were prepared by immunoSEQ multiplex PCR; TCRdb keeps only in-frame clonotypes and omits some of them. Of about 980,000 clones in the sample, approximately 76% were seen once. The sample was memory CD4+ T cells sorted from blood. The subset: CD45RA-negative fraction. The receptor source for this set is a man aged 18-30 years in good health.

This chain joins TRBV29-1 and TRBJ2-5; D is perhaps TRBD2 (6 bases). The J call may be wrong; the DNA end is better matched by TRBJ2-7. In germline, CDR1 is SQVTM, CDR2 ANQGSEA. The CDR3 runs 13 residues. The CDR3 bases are TGCAGCGTTTCTACAGGACTACTCTACGAGCAGTACTTC. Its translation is CSVSTGLLYEQYF.

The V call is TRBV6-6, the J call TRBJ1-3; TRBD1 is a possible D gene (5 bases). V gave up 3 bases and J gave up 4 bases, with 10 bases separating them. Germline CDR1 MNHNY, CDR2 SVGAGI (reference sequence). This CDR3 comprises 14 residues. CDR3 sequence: CASSYGTGGNTIYF. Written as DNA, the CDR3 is TGTGCCAGCAGTTATGGGACGGGAGGAAACACCATATATTTT.

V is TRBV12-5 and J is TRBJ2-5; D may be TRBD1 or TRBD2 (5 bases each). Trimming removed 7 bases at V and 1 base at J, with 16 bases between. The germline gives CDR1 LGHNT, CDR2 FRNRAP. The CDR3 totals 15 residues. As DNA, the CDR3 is TGTGCTAGTGCTTGGGAGACAGTAGGCCAAGAGACCCAGTACTTC. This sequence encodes CASAWETVGQETQYF.

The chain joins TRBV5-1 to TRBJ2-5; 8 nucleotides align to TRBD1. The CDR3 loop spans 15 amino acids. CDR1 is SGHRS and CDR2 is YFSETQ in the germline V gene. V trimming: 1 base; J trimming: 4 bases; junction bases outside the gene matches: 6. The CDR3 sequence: CASSLSGGYRETQYF. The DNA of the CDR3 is TGCGCCAGCAGCTTGTCAGGGGGCTATCGAGAGACCCAGTACTTC.

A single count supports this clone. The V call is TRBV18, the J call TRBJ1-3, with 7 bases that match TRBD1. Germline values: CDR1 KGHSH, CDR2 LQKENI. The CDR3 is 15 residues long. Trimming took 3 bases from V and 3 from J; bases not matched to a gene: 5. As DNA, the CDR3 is TGTGCCAGCTCACCCGCGGGACAGATTGGAAACACCATATATTTT. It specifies CASSPAGQIGNTIYF.

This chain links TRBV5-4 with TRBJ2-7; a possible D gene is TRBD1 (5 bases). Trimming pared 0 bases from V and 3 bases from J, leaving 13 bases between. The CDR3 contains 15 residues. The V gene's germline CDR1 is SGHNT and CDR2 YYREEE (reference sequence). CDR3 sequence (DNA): TGTGCCAGCAGCTTGGAGGTAGGGGTCGGCTACGAGCAGTACTTC. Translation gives CASSLEVGVGYEQYF.

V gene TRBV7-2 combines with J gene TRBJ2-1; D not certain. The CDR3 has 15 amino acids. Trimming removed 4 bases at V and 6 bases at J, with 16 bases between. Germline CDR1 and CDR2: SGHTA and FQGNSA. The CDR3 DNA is TGTGCCAGCAGCTCCCCTTATCTTGTTTCCAATGAGCAGTTCTTC. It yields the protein CASSSPYLVSNEQFF. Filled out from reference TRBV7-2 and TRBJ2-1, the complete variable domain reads GAGVSQSPSNKVTEKGKDVELRCDPISGHTALYWYRQSLGQGLEFLIYFQGNSAPDKSGLPSDRFSAERTGGSVSTLTIQRTQQEDSAVYLCASSSPYLVSNEQFFGPGTRLTVL.

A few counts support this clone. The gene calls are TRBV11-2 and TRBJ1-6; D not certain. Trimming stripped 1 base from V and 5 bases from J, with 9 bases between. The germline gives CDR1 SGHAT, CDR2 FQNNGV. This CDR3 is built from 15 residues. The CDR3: CASSLVGSDNSPLHF. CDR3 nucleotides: TGTGCCAGCAGCTTAGTAGGCAGTGATAATTCACCCCTCCACTTT.

The CDR3: CASSVGAGLNIQYF. Here the CDR3 DNA reads TGTGCCAGCAGTGTGGGAGCGGGGTTAAACATTCAGTACTTC. J is TRBJ2-4 and V is TRBV6-1; the match to TRBD2 covers 7 bases. Germline CDR1 is MNHNS and CDR2 is SASEGT. This CDR3 is built from 14 residues. After removal of 4 bases from V and 6 bases from J, the junction contained 6 bases not matched to a gene.

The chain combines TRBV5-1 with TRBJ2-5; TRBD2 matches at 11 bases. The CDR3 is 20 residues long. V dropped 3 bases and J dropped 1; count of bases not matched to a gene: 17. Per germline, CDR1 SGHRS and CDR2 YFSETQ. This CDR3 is CASSSVLQGSLAGGQETQYF. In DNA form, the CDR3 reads TGCGCCAGCAGCTCGGTCCTACAGGGGAGCCTAGCGGGGGGCCAAGAGACCCAGTACTTC.

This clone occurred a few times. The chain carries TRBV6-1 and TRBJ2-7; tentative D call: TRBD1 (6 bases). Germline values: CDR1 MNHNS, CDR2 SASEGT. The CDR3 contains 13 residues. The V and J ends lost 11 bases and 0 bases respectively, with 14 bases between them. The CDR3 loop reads CACGQWSSYEQYF. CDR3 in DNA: TGTGCCTGCGGACAGTGGAGCTCCTACGAGCAGTACTTC.

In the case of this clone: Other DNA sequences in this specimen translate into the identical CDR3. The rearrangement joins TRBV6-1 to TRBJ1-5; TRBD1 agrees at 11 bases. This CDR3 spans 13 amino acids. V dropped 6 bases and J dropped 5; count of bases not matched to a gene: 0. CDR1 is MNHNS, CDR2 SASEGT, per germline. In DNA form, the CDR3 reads TGTGCCAGCAGGGGACAGGGGGATCAGCCCCAGCATTTT. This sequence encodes CASRGQGDQPQHF.

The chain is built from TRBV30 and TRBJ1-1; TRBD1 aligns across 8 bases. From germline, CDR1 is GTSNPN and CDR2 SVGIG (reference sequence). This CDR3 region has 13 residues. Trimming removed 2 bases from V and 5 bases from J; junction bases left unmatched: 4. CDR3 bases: TGTGCCTGGAGTCGACAGGGGAAGACTGAAGCTTTCTTT. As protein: CAWSRQGKTEAFF.

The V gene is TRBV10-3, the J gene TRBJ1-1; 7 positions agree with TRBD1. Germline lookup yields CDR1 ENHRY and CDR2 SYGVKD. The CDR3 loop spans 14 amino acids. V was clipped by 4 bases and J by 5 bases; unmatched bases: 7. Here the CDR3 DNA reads TGTGCCATCAGTGCGGCCAGGGGGGAGACTGAAGCTTTCTTT. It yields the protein CAISAARGETEAFF.

CDR3 region: CSVVGARLSGANVLTF. The DNA of the CDR3 is TGCAGCGTTGTGGGGGCACGACTCTCTGGGGCCAACGTCCTGACTTTC. The J gene is TRBJ2-6, the V gene TRBV29-1, with a possible D match to TRBD1 (6 bases). The CDR3 contains 16 residues. Trimming removed 4 bases at V and 0 bases at J, with 13 bases between. CDR1 and CDR2 (germline): SQVTM, ANQGSEA.

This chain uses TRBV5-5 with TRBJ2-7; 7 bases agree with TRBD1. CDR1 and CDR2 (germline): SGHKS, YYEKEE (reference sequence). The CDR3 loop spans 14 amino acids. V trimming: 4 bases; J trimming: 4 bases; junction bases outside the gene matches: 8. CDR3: CASSASTGIYEQYF. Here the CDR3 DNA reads TGTGCCAGCAGCGCCTCGACAGGGATATACGAGCAGTACTTC.

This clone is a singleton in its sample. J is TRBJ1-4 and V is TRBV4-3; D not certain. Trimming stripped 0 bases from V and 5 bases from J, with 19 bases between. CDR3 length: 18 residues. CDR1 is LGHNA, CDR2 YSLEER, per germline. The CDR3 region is CASSQDKALAASNEKLFF. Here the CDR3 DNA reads TGCGCCAGCAGCCAAGATAAGGCCTTGGCGGCTTCGAATGAAAAACTGTTTTTT.

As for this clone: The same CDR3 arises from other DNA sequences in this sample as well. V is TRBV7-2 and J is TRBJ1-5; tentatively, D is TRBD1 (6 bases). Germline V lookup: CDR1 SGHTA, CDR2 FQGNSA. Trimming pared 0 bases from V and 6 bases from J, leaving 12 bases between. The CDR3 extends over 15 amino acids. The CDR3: CASSLAGGESQPQHF. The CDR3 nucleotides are TGTGCCAGCAGCTTAGCCGGGGGCGAGAGTCAGCCCCAGCATTTT.

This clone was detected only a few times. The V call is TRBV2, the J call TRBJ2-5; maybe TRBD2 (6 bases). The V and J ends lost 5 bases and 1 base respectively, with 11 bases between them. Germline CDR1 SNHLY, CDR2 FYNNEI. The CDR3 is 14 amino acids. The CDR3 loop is CASSSSSVQETQYF. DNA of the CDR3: TGTGCCAGCAGTTCTTCTAGCGTCCAAGAGACCCAGTACTTC.

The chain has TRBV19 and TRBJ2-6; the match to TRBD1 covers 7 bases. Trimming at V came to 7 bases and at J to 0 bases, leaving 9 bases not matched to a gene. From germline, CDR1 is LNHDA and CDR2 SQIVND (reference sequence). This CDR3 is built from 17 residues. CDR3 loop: CASTPGQLSSGANVLTF. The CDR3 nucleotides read TGTGCCAGTACCCCGGGACAGTTGAGCTCTGGGGCCAACGTCCTGACTTTC.

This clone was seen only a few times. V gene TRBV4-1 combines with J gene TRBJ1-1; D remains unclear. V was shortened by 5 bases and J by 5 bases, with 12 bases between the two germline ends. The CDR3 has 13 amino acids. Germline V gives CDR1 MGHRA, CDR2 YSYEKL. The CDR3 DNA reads TGCGCCAGCAGCTCCCGATATGGGACTGAAGCTTTCTTT. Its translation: CASSSRYGTEAFF.

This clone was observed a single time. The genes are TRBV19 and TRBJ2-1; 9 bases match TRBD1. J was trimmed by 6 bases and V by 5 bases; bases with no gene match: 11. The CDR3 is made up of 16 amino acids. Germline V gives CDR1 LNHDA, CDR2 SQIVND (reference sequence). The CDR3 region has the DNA TGTGCCAGTAGTCCCTGGGAGGGACAGGGCGGCAATGAGCAGTTCTTC. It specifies CASSPWEGQGGNEQFF.

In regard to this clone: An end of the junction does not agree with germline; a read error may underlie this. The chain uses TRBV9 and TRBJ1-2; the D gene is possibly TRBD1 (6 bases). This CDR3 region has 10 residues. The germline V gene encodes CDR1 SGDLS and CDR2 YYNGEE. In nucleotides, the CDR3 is TGTGCCAGCAGTCACGTAGGGGGAAACTTC. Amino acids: CASSHVGGNF.

CDR3 sequence: CASSELRASTDTQYF. For the CDR3, the DNA is TGTGCCAGCAGTGAATTAAGGGCTAGCACAGATACGCAGTATTTT. This chain connects TRBV6-1 to TRBJ2-3; D is undetermined. The CDR3 spans 15 residues. Germline-derived CDR1 and CDR2 are MNHNS and SASEGT. The ends were cut back, 2 bases at V and 0 bases at J, with 9 bases in the middle.

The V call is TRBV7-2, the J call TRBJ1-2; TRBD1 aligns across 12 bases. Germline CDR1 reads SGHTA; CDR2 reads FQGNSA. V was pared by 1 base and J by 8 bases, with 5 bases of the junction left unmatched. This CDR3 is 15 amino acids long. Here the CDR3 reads CASSLGGQGALGYTF. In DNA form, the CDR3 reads TGTGCCAGCAGCTTAGGGGGACAGGGGGCGCTCGGCTACACCTTC.

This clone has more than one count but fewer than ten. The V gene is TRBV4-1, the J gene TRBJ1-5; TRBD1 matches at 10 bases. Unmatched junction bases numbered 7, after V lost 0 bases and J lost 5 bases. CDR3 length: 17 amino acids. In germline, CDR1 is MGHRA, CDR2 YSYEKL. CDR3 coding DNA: TGCGCCAGCAGCCAAGACCGGAGACAGGGGGCTGATCAGCCCCAGCATTTT. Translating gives CASSQDRRQGADQPQHF.

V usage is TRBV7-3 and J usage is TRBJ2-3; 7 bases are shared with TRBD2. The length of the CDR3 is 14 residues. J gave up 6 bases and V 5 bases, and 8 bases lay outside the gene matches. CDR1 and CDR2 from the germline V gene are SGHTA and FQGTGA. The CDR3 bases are TGTGCCAGCAGCCCCGGGCTAGCGGTGGATACGCAGTATTTT. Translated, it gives CASSPGLAVDTQYF.

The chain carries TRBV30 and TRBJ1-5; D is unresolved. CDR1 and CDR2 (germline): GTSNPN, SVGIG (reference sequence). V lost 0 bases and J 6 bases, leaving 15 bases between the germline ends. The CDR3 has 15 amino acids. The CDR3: CAWSVMGVDRQPQHF. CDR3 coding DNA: TGTGCCTGGAGTGTCATGGGAGTGGATCGTCAGCCCCAGCATTTT. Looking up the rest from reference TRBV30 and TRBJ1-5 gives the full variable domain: SQTIHQWPATLVQPVGSPLSLECTVEGTSNPNLYWYRQAAGRGLQLLFYSVGIGQISSEVPQNLSASRPQDRQFILSSKKLLLSDSGFYLCAWSVMGVDRQPQHFGDGTRLSIL.

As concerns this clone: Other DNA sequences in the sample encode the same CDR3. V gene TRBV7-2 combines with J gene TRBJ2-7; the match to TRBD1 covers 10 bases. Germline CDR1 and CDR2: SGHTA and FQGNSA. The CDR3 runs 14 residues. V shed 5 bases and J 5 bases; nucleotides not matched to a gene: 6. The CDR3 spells CASSPTGGLDEQYF. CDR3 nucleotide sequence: TGTGCCAGCAGCCCGACAGGGGGCCTGGACGAGCAGTACTTC.

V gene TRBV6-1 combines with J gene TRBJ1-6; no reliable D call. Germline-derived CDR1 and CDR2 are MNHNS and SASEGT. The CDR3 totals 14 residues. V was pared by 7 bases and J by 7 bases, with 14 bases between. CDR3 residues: CASNLDGRNSPLHF. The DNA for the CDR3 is TGTGCCAGCAACTTGGACGGCAGGAATTCACCCCTCCACTTT.

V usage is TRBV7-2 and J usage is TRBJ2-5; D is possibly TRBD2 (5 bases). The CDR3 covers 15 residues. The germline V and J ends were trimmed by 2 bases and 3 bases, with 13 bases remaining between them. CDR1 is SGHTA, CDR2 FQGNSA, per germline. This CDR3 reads CASSLNPRREETQYF. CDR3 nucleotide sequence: TGTGCCAGCAGCTTAAACCCCCGGCGGGAAGAGACCCAGTACTTC.

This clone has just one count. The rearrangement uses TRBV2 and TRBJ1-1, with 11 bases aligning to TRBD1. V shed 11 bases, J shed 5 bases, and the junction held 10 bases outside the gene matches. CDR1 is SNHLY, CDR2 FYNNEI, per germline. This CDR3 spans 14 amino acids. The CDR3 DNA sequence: TGTGCCGACGTACGGGACAGGGGGTCTACTGAAGCTTTCTTT. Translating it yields CADVRDRGSTEAFF. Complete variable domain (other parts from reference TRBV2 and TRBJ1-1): EPEVTQTPSHQVTQMGQEVILRCVPISNHLYFYWYRQILGQKVEFLVSFYNNEISEKSEIFDDQFSVERPDGSNFTLKIRSTKLEDSAMYFCADVRDRGSTEAFFGQGTRLTVV.